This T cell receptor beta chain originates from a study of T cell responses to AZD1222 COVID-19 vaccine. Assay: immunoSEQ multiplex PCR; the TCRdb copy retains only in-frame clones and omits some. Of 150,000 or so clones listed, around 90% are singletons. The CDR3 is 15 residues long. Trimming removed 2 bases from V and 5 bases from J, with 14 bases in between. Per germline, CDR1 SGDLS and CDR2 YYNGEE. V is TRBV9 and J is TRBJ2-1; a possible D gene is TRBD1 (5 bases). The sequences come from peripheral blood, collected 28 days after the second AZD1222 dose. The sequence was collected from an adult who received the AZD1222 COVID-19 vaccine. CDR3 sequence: CASSVEHQGDNEQFF. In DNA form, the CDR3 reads TGTGCCAGCAGCGTGGAACACCAAGGGGACAATGAGCAGTTCTTC.